This T cell receptor (beta chain) was captured by sequencing in a study of shared T cell receptors in the human thymus. Germline V gene lookup returns CDR1 LGHNA and CDR2 YSLEER. The CDR3 is 17 residues long. V dropped 4 bases and J dropped 2; count of bases not matched to a gene: 13. Sequenced by immunoSEQ multiplex PCR; TCRdb stores in-frame clones only, minus some. Among approximately 490,000 clones listed, approximately 80% were seen once. These same records also appear under a second study, on human thymus T cells. That paper states: The people who donated were healthy Finnish babies having corrective surgery for congenital heart defects. Corrective heart surgery yielded resections, and these provided the thymus tissue. Biased V and J segment usage appeared in thymus and peripheral blood.

The V call is TRBV4-3, the J call TRBJ2-7; 8 bases align to TRBD1. Sample: thymocytes. The source is a boy under three years old with a congenital heart defect. The chain's CDR3 is CASSPHATGQAAYEQYF. The CDR3 DNA sequence: TGCGCCAGCAGCCCTCACGCCACGGGACAGGCCGCCTACGAGCAGTACTTC.